This entry lists 20 T cell receptor beta chains sequenced from one sample in a study of blood T cells in healthy people across ages. Primers used in a second PCR of roughly 7 to 12 cycles were a sample-barcoded 5' primer and a J-beta primer mix. TCRdb re-called the 5' RACE reads through MiXCR, storing one row per CDR3 protein. The profile covers roughly 800,000 distinct CDR3 sequences, with roughly 60% appearing a single time and approximately 21% taken by the ten largest. The sample consisted of blood. Source of these receptors: a man aged 25 to 40 in good health.

This chain connects TRBV6-1 to TRBJ2-7; 7 bases agree with TRBD1. The CDR3 consists of 13 residues. CDR1 is MNHNS, CDR2 SASEGT, per germline. V shed 5 bases, J shed 6 bases, and the junction held 7 bases outside the gene matches. Written as DNA, the CDR3 is TGTGCCAGCAGTTCCGACAGGGTGAGCGAGCAGTACTTC. It yields the protein CASSSDRVSEQYF.

This sequence joins TRBV20-1 and TRBJ2-3; tentatively, D is TRBD1 (5 bases). The CDR3 is 14 residues long. Germline CDR1 DFQATT, CDR2 SNEGSKA (reference sequence). V was shortened by 5 bases and J by 4 bases, with 16 bases between the two germline ends. CDR3 in amino acids: CSAPSWGKADTQYF. The DNA for the CDR3 is TGCAGTGCTCCTTCGTGGGGCAAAGCAGATACGCAGTATTTT.

In its sample, this clonotype was seen a few times. This chain links TRBV20-1 with TRBJ2-7; weak D call: TRBD1 (5 bases). The germline V gene has CDR1 DFQATT and CDR2 SNEGSKA (reference sequence). Trimming took 2 bases from V and 3 from J, leaving 14 bases between them. The CDR3 length is 14 residues. The CDR3 DNA reads TGCAGTGCTAGAACAGGATCGCTTGTCTACGAGCAGTACTTC. Translated, it gives CSARTGSLVYEQYF.

A few counts support this clonotype. The chain links TRBV14 to TRBJ1-2, with D possibly matching TRBD1 (6 bases). This CDR3 contains 14 residues. Germline-derived CDR1 and CDR2 are SGHDN and FVKESK. V gave up 3 bases and J gave up 6 bases, with 14 bases separating them. CDR3 coding DNA: TGTGCCAGCAGCCAGAAGACAGGCCGCGATGGCTACACCTTC. It codes for CASSQKTGRDGYTF.

The table lists this clonotype with many counts. The chain combines TRBV29-1 with TRBJ2-6; D assignment may be TRBD1 or TRBD2 (7 bases each). Germline values: CDR1 SQVTM, CDR2 ANQGSEA. Trimming removed 4 bases from V and 1 base from J, with 11 bases in between. This CDR3 has 15 amino acids. The chain's CDR3 is CSVARGGSGANVLTF. The CDR3 DNA sequence: TGCAGCGTTGCCAGGGGGGGGTCTGGGGCCAACGTCCTGACTTTC.

The chain recombines TRBV15 with TRBJ1-2; D unresolved. Germline CDR1 and CDR2: LNHNV and YYDKDF (reference sequence). The germline V and J ends were trimmed by 0 bases and 8 bases, with 13 bases remaining between them. This CDR3 region has 14 residues. CDR3 loop: CATSRDRGLSGYTF. Here the CDR3 DNA reads TGTGCCACCAGCAGAGATCGGGGTTTAAGCGGCTACACCTTC.

The chain has TRBV6-6 and TRBJ2-7; 8 nucleotides agree with TRBD2. CDR3 length: 17 residues. Germline V gives CDR1 MNHNY, CDR2 SVGAGI (reference sequence). V shed 0 bases and J 3 bases; nucleotides not matched to a gene: 10. The CDR3 region is CASSYSRERGSLYEQYF. In DNA, the CDR3 is TGTGCCAGCAGTTACTCGAGGGAGCGGGGGAGTCTCTACGAGCAGTACTTC.

The J gene is TRBJ1-6, the V gene TRBV5-1; 7 positions match TRBD1. In germline, CDR1 is SGHRS, CDR2 YFSETQ. The CDR3 runs 15 residues. J lost 7 bases, V lost 0 bases, and 4 bases had no gene match. The CDR3 region has the DNA TGCGCCAGCAGCTTGGTAGAGGGGGCGAATTCACCCCTCCACTTT. This sequence encodes CASSLVEGANSPLHF.

This clonotype was seen just once. This may stem from a read error, because a much larger clone lies one nucleotide away. The V call is TRBV15, the J call TRBJ2-5; 7 nucleotides match TRBD1. This CDR3 spans 15 amino acids. CDR1 is LNHNV and CDR2 is YYDKDF in the germline V gene (reference sequence). V was clipped by 8 bases and J by 13 bases; unmatched bases: 22. The CDR3 sequence is CATRIDEYQDRPLYF. The CDR3 DNA follows: TGTGCCACCCGCATTGATGAATATCAGGACAGGCCCTTGTACTTC.

This clonotype has only a few counts. The gene calls are TRBV4-3 and TRBJ1-2; D call uncertain. The germline V and J ends were trimmed by 0 bases and 4 bases, with 18 bases remaining between them. The length of the CDR3 is 17 residues. Germline V lookup: CDR1 LGHNA, CDR2 YSLEER. The chain's CDR3 is CASSQESQPGGSYGYTF. In DNA, the CDR3 is TGCGCCAGCAGCCAAGAGAGCCAGCCGGGAGGGAGCTATGGCTACACCTTC.

The chain links TRBV27 to TRBJ2-7; TRBD2 aligns across 9 bases. With V trimmed by 4 bases and J by 5 bases, 3 bases remained unmatched. CDR3 length: 13 amino acids. Germline V gives CDR1 MNHEY, CDR2 SMNVEV (reference sequence). CDR3 sequence reads: CASSWGLANEQYF. DNA of the CDR3: TGTGCCAGCAGTTGGGGACTAGCAAACGAGCAGTACTTC.

This clonotype has only a few counts. The V gene is TRBV20-1, the J gene TRBJ2-7, with TRBD1 matching 7 bases. With 6 bases clipped from V and 3 bases from J, the junction kept 8 bases outside the gene matches. The CDR3 is 13 amino acids. Looked up from germline, CDR1 is DFQATT and CDR2 is SNEGSKA (reference sequence). This CDR3 reads CSATGQENYEQYF. The CDR3 region has the DNA TGCAGTGCGACCGGACAGGAGAACTACGAGCAGTACTTC.

This clonotype was counted a few times. A junction boundary mismatches the germline segment, possibly from a read error. CDR3 coding DNA: TGTGCCAGCAGTGGCGGGGGGAGCGGAGATGCGCAGTATTTT. Protein: CASSGGGSGDAQYF. The chain couples TRBV12-3 or TRBV12-4 to TRBJ2-3; 8 nucleotides line up with TRBD2. The CDR3 extends over 14 amino acids.

Here the CDR3 reads CASSQVLAGGLIGELFF. CDR3 nucleotides: TGTGCCAGCAGCCAAGTACTAGCGGGGGGGCTCATCGGGGAGCTGTTTTTT. The chain joins TRBV4-2 to TRBJ2-2, with 13 bases lining up with TRBD2. Germline lookup yields CDR1 LGHNA and CDR2 YNFKEQ. The CDR3 runs to 17 residues. With 1 base clipped from V and 7 bases from J, the junction kept 6 bases outside the gene matches.

This clonotype was counted a few times. This chain joins TRBV29-1 and TRBJ1-2; 9 bases are shared with TRBD1. CDR1 and CDR2 from the germline V gene are SQVTM and ANQGSEA. The CDR3 runs to 13 residues. J was trimmed by 6 bases and V by 7 bases; bases with no gene match: 9. The CDR3 loop reads CSAGTRDRDGYTF. For the CDR3, the DNA is TGCAGCGCAGGAACCCGGGACAGGGATGGCTACACCTTC.

The chain recombines TRBV6-6 with TRBJ1-6; a possible D gene is TRBD1 (6 bases). CDR1 is MNHNY, CDR2 SVGAGI, per germline (reference sequence). The CDR3 totals 14 residues. Trimming took off 8 bases at V and 7 bases at J, with 15 bases between the two ends. CDR3: CASGGSRGNSPLHF. CDR3 bases: TGTGCCAGCGGCGGATCGAGGGGGAATTCACCCCTCCACTTT.

The chain uses TRBV7-6 and TRBJ1-2; maybe TRBD1 (6 bases). There are 16 residues in the CDR3. V lost 4 bases and J 4 bases, leaving 19 bases between the germline ends. CDR1 is SGHVS, CDR2 FNYEAQ, per germline. The CDR3 nucleotides are TGTGCCAGCAGCTCCGGACGAACAGGGCCTTCCTATGGCTACACCTTC. Encoded protein: CASSSGRTGPSYGYTF.

This clonotype was seen more than once but under ten times. The chain couples TRBV29-1 to TRBJ1-2; 10 nucleotides align to TRBD1. This CDR3 has 15 amino acids. Per germline, CDR1 SQVTM and CDR2 ANQGSEA. The junction had 11 bases not matched to a gene; V was cut back by 5 bases and J by 5 bases. The CDR3 region is CSVLEGQGIRYGYTF. CDR3 DNA sequence: TGCAGCGTTCTAGAGGGACAGGGGATTAGGTATGGCTACACCTTC.

The V and J genes are TRBV20-1 and TRBJ2-7; 12 bases are a match to TRBD2. With V trimmed by 5 bases and J by 2 bases, 13 bases remained unmatched. CDR3 length equals 17 residues. The germline V gene encodes CDR1 DFQATT and CDR2 SNEGSKA (reference sequence). The CDR3 is CSALHAGTSGPAYEQYF. CDR3 sequence (DNA): TGCAGTGCTCTTCACGCCGGGACTAGCGGGCCGGCCTACGAGCAGTACTTC.

The chain is built from TRBV7-2 and TRBJ2-7; 9 bases agree with TRBD1. Trimming took 2 bases from V and 9 from J; bases not matched to a gene: 11. This CDR3 is built from 15 residues. Germline CDR1 is SGHTA and CDR2 is FQGNSA. The CDR3 region is CASSLTGQGSGWQYF. The CDR3 DNA sequence: TGTGCCAGCAGCTTAACGGGACAGGGATCGGGTTGGCAGTACTTC. The complete variable domain, with remaining parts taken from reference TRBV7-2 and TRBJ2-7, reads GAGVSQSPSNKVTEKGKDVELRCDPISGHTALYWYRQSLGQGLEFLIYFQGNSAPDKSGLPSDRFSAERTGGSVSTLTIQRTQQEDSAVYLCASSLTGQGSGWQYFGPGTRLTVT.